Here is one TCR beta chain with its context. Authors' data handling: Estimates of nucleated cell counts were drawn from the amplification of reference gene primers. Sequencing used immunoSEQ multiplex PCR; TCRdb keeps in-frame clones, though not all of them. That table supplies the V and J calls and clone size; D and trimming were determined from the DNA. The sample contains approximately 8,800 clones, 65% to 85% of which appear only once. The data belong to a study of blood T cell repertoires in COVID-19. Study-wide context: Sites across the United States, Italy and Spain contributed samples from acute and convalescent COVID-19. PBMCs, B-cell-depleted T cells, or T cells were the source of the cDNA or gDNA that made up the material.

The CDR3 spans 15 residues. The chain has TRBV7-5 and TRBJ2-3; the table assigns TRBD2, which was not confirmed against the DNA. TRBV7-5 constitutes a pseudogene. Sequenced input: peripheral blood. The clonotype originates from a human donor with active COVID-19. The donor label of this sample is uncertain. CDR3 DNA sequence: TGTGCCAGAAGCTTAGAAACGGGGGAAGCAGATACGCAGTATTTT. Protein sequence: CARSLETGEADTQYF.